The rows below give T cell receptor beta chains drawn from one sample of a study of cytomegalovirus exposure and HLA in healthy donors. Produced via immunoSEQ multiplex PCR; TCRdb's table is partial and in-frame only. The repertoire holds some 130,000 clones, with about three quarters as singletons. Sequenced sample: PBMCs. All receptors come from a female donor in good health and CMV-seropositive. CDR3s include the opening cysteine and the closing phenylalanine or tryptophan. The D gene is left open where the match is weak. Not every row has a clone size; where given, it reads once, few, many or a size class.

TRBD2,TRBJ2-1,TRBV15,few,CATSRERRLAAPVSYNEQFF,TGTGCCACCAGCAGAGAGCGGAGACTAGCGGCCCCAGTCTCCTACAATGAGCAGTTCTTC
.,TRBJ1-2,TRBV5-1,.,CASSSDSFYGYTF,TGCGCCAGCAGCTCGGACAGTTTCTATGGCTACACCTTC
TRBD1,TRBJ2-7,TRBV27,.,CASSLTGQGGPYEQYF,TGTGCCAGCAGTTTAACGGGACAGGGGGGTCCCTACGAGCAGTACTTC
.,TRBJ1-4,TRBV7-9,.,CASSFSTNEKLFF,TGTGCCAGCAGCTTTTCTACTAATGAAAAACTGTTTTTT
TRBD2,TRBJ2-5,TRBV2,.,CASSRDYSQETQYF,TGTGCCAGCTCCCGGGACTACTCCCAAGAGACCCAGTACTTC
.,TRBJ2-7,TRBV5-3,.,CARSFDTNEYEQYF,TGTGCCAGAAGCTTTGACACGAACGAATACGAGCAGTACTTC
.,TRBJ2-7,TRBV7-6,.,CASSLGGSEQYF,TGTGCCAGCAGCTTAGGAGGTAGCGAGCAGTACTTC
.,TRBJ1-5,TRBV6-5,.,CASRNKNQPQHF,TGTGCCAGCAGAAACAAGAATCAGCCCCAGCATTTT
.,TRBJ2-3,TRBV4-1,.,CASSQPGRGAGADTQYF,TGCGCCAGCAGCCAACCTGGCAGGGGGGCCGGGGCAGATACGCAGTATTTT
.,TRBJ2-2,TRBV9,.,CASSVAYRAGAGELFF,TGTGCCAGCAGCGTAGCCTACAGGGCGGGGGCCGGGGAGCTGTTTTTT
.,TRBJ1-2,TRBV4-2,few,CASSQDPQVDYGYTF,TGTGCCAGCAGCCAAGATCCGCAGGTCGACTATGGCTACACCTTC
TRBD2,TRBJ2-7,TRBV6-1,few,CASSLTWASGDEQYF,TGTGCCAGCAGCTTAACTTGGGCTAGCGGGGACGAGCAGTACTTC
TRBD1,TRBJ2-3,TRBV7-9,once,CSSSLVVGGQGSTDTQYF,TGTTCCAGCAGCTTAGTAGTAGGGGGACAGGGAAGCACAGATACGCAGTATTTT
TRBD1,TRBJ1-1,TRBV9,.,CASSPRTGRWEAFF,TGTGCCAGCAGCCCCCGGACAGGGAGGTGGGAAGCTTTCTTT
.,TRBJ2-6,TRBV30,.,CAFNMIGANVLTF,TGTGCCTTTAACATGATTGGGGCCAACGTCCTGACTTTC
TRBD2,TRBJ2-3,TRBV7-9,.,CASSLGLALTDTQYF,TGTGCCAGCAGCTTAGGACTAGCACTCACAGATACGCAGTATTTT
TRBD2,TRBJ2-3,TRBV4-2,.,CASSQEWQRGGLTDTQYF,TGTGCCAGCAGCCAAGAGTGGCAGCGGGGGGGCCTCACAGATACGCAGTATTTT
TRBD2,TRBJ2-1,TRBV28,few,CASTSFGGSGNEQFF,TGTGCCAGCACCTCATTCGGGGGGTCGGGCAATGAGCAGTTCTTC
TRBD1,TRBJ2-7,TRBV10-3,.,CAVSGQGAYEQYF,TGTGCCGTCTCCGGACAGGGGGCCTACGAGCAGTACTTC
.,TRBJ1-2,TRBV11-2,.,CASSLESAILAYGYTF,TGTGCCAGCAGCTTAGAGAGTGCCATATTAGCCTATGGCTACACCTTC
.,TRBJ2-7,TRBV25-1,.,CASSPRGTGRRYEQYF,TGTGCCAGCAGTCCCCGGGGAACAGGGAGACGCTACGAGCAGTACTTC
.,TRBJ2-7,TRBV7-3,few,CASSKTMTENEQYF,TGTGCCAGCAGCAAAACGATGACAGAAAACGAGCAGTACTTC
TRBD1,TRBJ1-4,TRBV7-9,.,CASSSGQGGEKLFF,TGTGCCAGCAGCTCGGGACAGGGGGGTGAAAAACTGTTTTTT
TRBD2,TRBJ2-7,TRBV10-3,.,CAISEYLAGAYEQYF,TGTGCCATCAGTGAGTACCTAGCGGGAGCCTACGAGCAGTACTTC
TRBD2,TRBJ2-5,TRBV4-2,.,CASSQEGTSGGRETQYF,TGTGCCAGCAGCCAAGAGGGTACTAGCGGGGGGAGAGAGACCCAGTACTTC
.,TRBJ2-5,TRBV5-1,.,CASSLQYQETQYF,TGCGCCAGCAGCCTACAGTACCAAGAGACCCAGTACTTC
.,TRBJ2-3,TRBV11-2,.,CASLTGRADTQYF,TGTGCCAGTCTTACAGGGAGGGCAGATACGCAGTATTTT
TRBD2,TRBJ2-1,TRBV11-3,.,CASSFSGGLGDEQFF,TGTGCCAGCAGCTTTAGCGGGGGTCTCGGTGATGAGCAGTTCTTC
TRBD1,TRBJ2-1,TRBV15,once,CATSSRDRGEQFF,TGTGCCACCAGCAGCCGGGACAGGGGTGAGCAGTTCTTC
TRBD2,TRBJ2-1,TRBV6-1,.,CATRRTSYEQFF,TGTGCCACCAGAAGGACTAGTTATGAGCAGTTCTTC
.,TRBJ1-1,TRBV28,.,CASTIHGQHTEAFF,TGTGCCAGCACCATCCACGGACAGCACACTGAAGCTTTCTTT
TRBD2,TRBJ2-7,TRBV9,.,CASSPFLVAGGVSEQYF,TGTGCCAGCAGCCCATTCCTCGTAGCGGGGGGGGTAAGTGAGCAGTACTTC
.,TRBJ2-3,TRBV10-2,.,CASSFVSDTQYF,TGCGCCAGCAGTTTCGTATCAGATACGCAGTATTTT
TRBD2,TRBJ2-7,TRBV5-1,.,CASSKRTSGIIYEQYF,TGCGCCAGCAGCAAACGGACTAGCGGTATCATCTACGAGCAGTACTTC
TRBD1,TRBJ1-5,TRBV19,.,CASNNRGLNQPQHF,TGTGCCAGTAATAACAGGGGGCTGAATCAGCCCCAGCATTTT
TRBD1,TRBJ2-1,TRBV2,.,CASRTGQVYNEQFF,TGTGCCAGCAGGACGGGACAGGTATACAATGAGCAGTTCTTC
.,TRBJ2-2,TRBV7-3,once,CASSLTSGAYSGELFF,TGTGCCAGCAGCTTAACTTCTGGAGCGTATTCCGGGGAGCTGTTTTTT
.,TRBJ1-1,TRBV5-6,.,CASSLVANTEAFF,TGTGCCAGCAGCTTGGTAGCGAACACTGAAGCTTTCTTT
.,TRBJ1-2,TRBV28,.,CASSFAQDYGYTF,TGTGCCAGCAGTTTTGCTCAGGACTATGGCTACACCTTC
.,TRBJ2-3,TRBV4-2,.,CASSQVFSQPDSGDTQYF,TGTGCCAGCAGCCAAGTCTTTTCCCAACCAGACTCGGGGGATACGCAGTATTTT
TRBD1,TRBJ1-1,TRBV28,.,CASRPTGGGGTEAFF,TGTGCCAGCAGACCGACAGGGGGCGGGGGCACTGAAGCTTTCTTT
.,TRBJ1-2,TRBV7-9,few,CASSLTGDGHNYGYTF,TGTGCCAGCAGCTTGACGGGGGACGGACATAACTATGGCTACACCTTC
TRBD1,TRBJ1-2,TRBV6-1,few,CASREGQGKNYGYTF,TGTGCCAGCAGGGAGGGACAGGGGAAAAACTATGGCTACACCTTC